Listed below are T cell receptor beta chains from one sample, sequenced in a study of control samples from healthy donors and cancer patients. Profiling relied on immunoSEQ multiplex PCR, and the TCRdb table lists in-frame clones only, not all of them. Among about 160,000 clones, 90% to 95% were seen once, and the ten largest hold about 8.5%. Sequencing used blood. Every receptor here comes from a woman aged 40 to 50 in good health. The CDR3 runs from the conserved cysteine through the conserved F or W. Each record gives: clone size, J gene, D gene, V gene, CDR3 protein, CDR3 DNA. The D gene is left open where the match is weak. Clone size is shown for a subset of rows, as once, few, many or a class of expanded clone.

clone size: .
J gene: TRBJ1-6
D gene: .
V gene: TRBV7-2
CDR3 protein: CASSSGIQNSPLHF
CDR3 DNA: TGTGCCAGCAGCTCCGGGATCCAGAATTCACCCCTTCACTTT

clone size: once
J gene: TRBJ1-5
D gene: TRBD1
V gene: TRBV6-4
CDR3 protein: CASSLDRDQPQHF
CDR3 DNA: TGTGCCAGCAGTCTCGACAGGGATCAGCCCCAGCATTTT

clone size: once
J gene: TRBJ1-5
D gene: .
V gene: TRBV7-8
CDR3 protein: CASSLGVSQPQHF
CDR3 DNA: TGTGCCAGCAGCTTAGGAGTAAGCCAGCCCCAGCATTTT

clone size: .
J gene: TRBJ1-2
D gene: .
V gene: TRBV27
CDR3 protein: CASSPTQYAVNYGYTF
CDR3 DNA: TGTGCCAGCAGTCCAACCCAGTATGCGGTGAACTATGGCTACACCTTC

clone size: .
J gene: TRBJ1-2
D gene: .
V gene: TRBV20-1
CDR3 protein: CSAHRGNGYTF
CDR3 DNA: TGCAGTGCTCATCGGGGAAATGGCTACACCTTC

clone size: large
J gene: TRBJ2-7
D gene: .
V gene: TRBV5-1
CDR3 protein: CASSWDKPYEQYF
CDR3 DNA: TGCGCCAGCAGTTGGGACAAACCCTACGAGCAGTACTTC

clone size: .
J gene: TRBJ1-5
D gene: .
V gene: TRBV21-1
CDR3 protein: CASSKRGPRRVDQPQHF
CDR3 DNA: TGTGCCAGCAGCAAACGGGGTCCTCGGAGGGTTGATCAGCCCCAGCATTTT

clone size: .
J gene: TRBJ2-7
D gene: TRBD1
V gene: TRBV19
CDR3 protein: CASKRDRDFDEQYF
CDR3 DNA: TGTGCCAGTAAAAGGGACAGGGATTTTGACGAGCAGTACTTC

clone size: .
J gene: TRBJ2-1
D gene: .
V gene: TRBV29-1
CDR3 protein: CSVLQSLNEQFF
CDR3 DNA: TGCAGCGTCCTCCAGTCCCTTAATGAGCAGTTCTTC

clone size: once
J gene: TRBJ1-5
D gene: .
V gene: TRBV6-2/TRBV6-3
CDR3 protein: CASGLFRNQPQHF
CDR3 DNA: TGTGCCAGCGGTTTGTTTCGCAATCAGCCCCAGCATTTT

clone size: .
J gene: TRBJ1-6
D gene: TRBD1
V gene: TRBV13
CDR3 protein: CASSPGGQGGNSPLHF
CDR3 DNA: TGTGCCAGCAGCCCGGGAGGACAGGGAGGTAATTCACCCCTCCACTTT

clone size: few
J gene: TRBJ1-1
D gene: .
V gene: TRBV27
CDR3 protein: CASSPPGTEAFF
CDR3 DNA: TGTGCCAGCAGTCCGCCGGGGACTGAAGCTTTCTTT

clone size: .
J gene: TRBJ1-1
D gene: .
V gene: TRBV5-5
CDR3 protein: CASSFTQDSIEAFF
CDR3 DNA: TGTGCCAGCAGCTTCACACAGGATTCTATTGAAGCTTTCTTT

clone size: .
J gene: TRBJ1-1
D gene: .
V gene: TRBV30
CDR3 protein: CAWSVVMNTEAFF
CDR3 DNA: TGTGCCTGGAGTGTAGTCATGAACACTGAAGCTTTCTTT

clone size: .
J gene: TRBJ1-2
D gene: .
V gene: TRBV10-3
CDR3 protein: CAISEGNRDFYYGYTF
CDR3 DNA: TGTGCCATCAGTGAGGGAAACAGGGACTTTTACTATGGCTACACCTTC

clone size: .
J gene: TRBJ2-2
D gene: TRBD2
V gene: TRBV24-1
CDR3 protein: CATSETIAGSGTGELFF
CDR3 DNA: TGTGCCACCAGTGAAACGATAGCGGGATCGGGGACCGGGGAGCTGTTTTTT

clone size: once
J gene: TRBJ1-2
D gene: .
V gene: TRBV13
CDR3 protein: CASSLGGRGRSYGYTF
CDR3 DNA: TGTGCCAGCAGCTTAGGGGGTCGGGGCAGGAGCTATGGCTACACCTTC

clone size: .
J gene: TRBJ2-3
D gene: TRBD2
V gene: TRBV27
CDR3 protein: CASSLSFVPGLAGGPDTDTQYF
CDR3 DNA: TGTGCCAGCAGTTTATCTTTCGTCCCGGGACTAGCGGGGGGGCCTGACACAGATACGCAGTATTTT

clone size: once
J gene: TRBJ1-4
D gene: .
V gene: TRBV5-1
CDR3 protein: CASSSSQYGRRTNEKLFF
CDR3 DNA: TGCGCCAGCAGCTCATCGCAGTATGGTAGGCGGACTAATGAAAAACTGTTTTTT

clone size: .
J gene: TRBJ1-1
D gene: .
V gene: TRBV5-1
CDR3 protein: CASSLTSGEITEAFF
CDR3 DNA: TGCGCCAGCAGCTTGACTTCGGGGGAGATCACTGAAGCTTTCTTT

clone size: once
J gene: TRBJ2-7
D gene: .
V gene: TRBV4-3
CDR3 protein: CASSKIQAGHYEQYF
CDR3 DNA: TGCGCCAGCAGCAAGATCCAAGCCGGCCACTACGAGCAGTACTTC

clone size: .
J gene: TRBJ2-7
D gene: TRBD1
V gene: TRBV6-5
CDR3 protein: CASRGQGSYEQYF
CDR3 DNA: TGTGCCAGCAGGGGACAGGGGAGCTACGAGCAGTACTTC

clone size: .
J gene: TRBJ2-1
D gene: TRBD2
V gene: TRBV4-1
CDR3 protein: CASSQAGGRTYNEQFF
CDR3 DNA: TGCGCCAGCAGCCAGGCGGGCGGGAGGACCTACAATGAGCAGTTCTTC

clone size: .
J gene: TRBJ1-2
D gene: .
V gene: TRBV5-1
CDR3 protein: CASSFGRNYGYTF
CDR3 DNA: TGCGCCAGCAGCTTCGGCAGAAACTATGGCTACACCTTC

clone size: .
J gene: TRBJ2-7
D gene: .
V gene: TRBV28
CDR3 protein: CASSSLVGGASSYEQYF
CDR3 DNA: TGTGCCAGCAGTTCTCTAGTGGGGGGAGCGAGCTCCTACGAGCAGTACTTC

clone size: .
J gene: TRBJ1-2
D gene: .
V gene: TRBV6-5
CDR3 protein: CASSYSSADFDGYTF
CDR3 DNA: TGTGCCAGCAGTTACTCGAGTGCAGACTTTGATGGCTACACCTTC

clone size: .
J gene: TRBJ1-5
D gene: TRBD1
V gene: TRBV7-9
CDR3 protein: CASSSGQHQPQHF
CDR3 DNA: TGTGCCAGCAGCTCGGGACAGCACCAGCCCCAGCATTTT